Following are 5 T cell receptor beta chains from one sample sequenced in a study of preoperative IRX-2 immunotherapy in early breast cancer. Treatment described: preoperative locoregional IRX-2 cytokine immunotherapy. Sequencing used immunoSEQ multiplex PCR; TCRdb keeps in-frame clones, though not all of them. The sample contains approximately 44,000 clones, roughly 95% of which appear only once. The sample here was tumor tissue, taken after IRX-2 immunotherapy. These receptors were collected from a human donor with breast cancer.

The chain has TRBV10-3 and TRBJ2-1; TRBD1 is a possible D gene (6 bases). V was clipped by 7 bases and J by 0 bases, with 13 bases between them. The germline V gene encodes CDR1 ENHRY and CDR2 SYGVKD. The CDR3 length is 15 residues. CDR3 in amino acids: CAITAGQSSYNEQFF. CDR3 nucleotide sequence: TGTGCCATCACTGCCGGACAGAGCTCCTACAATGAGCAGTTCTTC.

The V call is TRBV2, the J call TRBJ2-7; D not certain. This CDR3 has 14 amino acids. The germline CDR1 and CDR2 sequences are SNHLY and FYNNEI. Trimming shortened V by 3 bases and J by 8 bases, and 17 bases separated the two germline ends. The CDR3: CASSDSQKRSKQYF. The CDR3 DNA sequence: TGTGCCAGCAGTGATTCGCAGAAACGTAGTAAGCAGTACTTC.

The chain links TRBV14 to TRBJ2-1; 13 bases are a match to TRBD2. There are 22 residues in the CDR3. Germline-derived CDR1 and CDR2 are SGHDN and FVKESK. The ends lost 2 bases at V and 0 bases at J; junction bases unmatched: 16. As DNA, the CDR3 is TGTGCCAGCAGCCAACGGTACGGACTAGCGGGAGAGACCCCCAGCTCCTACAATGAGCAGTTCTTC. It yields the protein CASSQRYGLAGETPSSYNEQFF.

The chain combines TRBV4-2 with TRBJ2-5; the match to TRBD2 covers 13 bases. The V gene end was trimmed by 1 base and the J gene end by 2 bases; junction bases not matched to a gene: 7. The germline CDR1 and CDR2 sequences are LGHNA and YNFKEQ. The CDR3 contains 18 residues. The CDR3 coding sequence is TGTGCCAGCAGCCAAGTATCACTAGCGGGGGGGCGGCAAGAGACCCAGTACTTC. Amino acid sequence: CASSQVSLAGGRQETQYF.

This chain uses TRBV4-2 with TRBJ2-5; a weak D match, TRBD2 (7 bases). This CDR3 spans 16 amino acids. CDR1 and CDR2 (germline): LGHNA, YNFKEQ. Trimming shortened V by 1 base and J by 2 bases, and 14 bases separated the two germline ends. CDR3 DNA: TGTGCCAGCAGCCAAGGCAGCGCGGGGGCGCAAGAGACCCAGTACTTC. Translation: CASSQGSAGAQETQYF.